Listed below are T cell receptor beta chains from one sample, sequenced in a study of T cell repertoires in cytomegalovirus infection. TCRdb reanalysed the reads using MiXCR and keeps one entry per CDR3 protein. The data contain about 230,000 distinct CDR3 sequences, approximately 6.7% of them singletons. The specimen sequenced was PBMCs. The receptors come from a human donor in good health (CMV status not recorded). Some clones in this sample may be carry-over from other donors' samples. CDR3s include the opening cysteine and the closing phenylalanine or tryptophan. The D gene is left open where the match is weak. Some rows mark clone size as missing; the rest say once, few, many or name a class of expanded clone.

d_gene	abundance	v_gene	len	j_gene	CDR3aa	CDR3nt
NA	many	TRBV5-1	17	TRBJ2-3	CASSFTKDRPYTDTQYF	TGCGCCAGCAGCTTTACCAAGGACAGACCTTACACAGATACGCAGTATTTT
NA	many	TRBV5-1	16	TRBJ1-1	CASSFALVGRDTEAFF	TGCGCCAGCAGCTTCGCTTTAGTTGGGCGAGACACTGAAGCTTTCTTT
TRBD1	many	TRBV7-2	15	TRBJ1-4	CASSRSGQGNEKLFF	TGTGCCAGCAGCCGGTCGGGACAGGGAAATGAAAAACTGTTTTTT
NA	many	TRBV28	13	TRBJ1-1	CASSHTYSTEAFF	TGTGCCAGCAGCCATACATACTCAACTGAAGCTTTCTTT
NA	NA	TRBV29-1	13	TRBJ1-4	CSVVWSLGEKLFF	TGCAGCGTTGTTTGGAGCTTAGGAGAAAAACTGTTTTTT
TRBD2	many	TRBV6-4	14	TRBJ2-1	CASRFSGGANEQFF	TGTGCCAGCAGATTTAGCGGGGGGGCCAATGAGCAGTTCTTC
NA	many	TRBV30	14	TRBJ1-1	CAWTLKGDNTEAFF	TGTGCCTGGACCCTTAAAGGGGATAACACTGAAGCTTTCTTT
NA	many	TRBV4-2	14	TRBJ1-2	CASSQDRGGYGYTF	TGTGCCAGCAGCCAAGATCGTGGCGGATATGGCTACACCTTC
NA	many	TRBV5-6	14	TRBJ1-2	CASSPIGVNYGYTF	TGTGCCAGCAGCCCCATCGGGGTGAACTATGGCTACACCTTC
NA	NA	TRBV6-5	14	TRBJ2-7	CASSYKASSYEQYF	TGTGCCAGCAGTTACAAGGCCAGTTCCTACGAGCAGTACTTC
NA	many	TRBV19	12	TRBJ2-2	CASSILPGELFF	TGTGCCAGTAGTATCCTCCCCGGGGAGCTGTTTTTT
NA	many	TRBV7-2	14	TRBJ1-4	CASSLGLTGEKLFF	TGTGCCAGCAGCTTAGGGTTAACGGGAGAAAAACTGTTTTTT
TRBD1	many	TRBV20-1	17	TRBJ2-7	CSARDRTGAFPSYEQYF	TGCAGTGCCAGAGATCGCACAGGGGCCTTCCCATCCTACGAGCAGTACTTC
NA	few	TRBV3-1	13	TRBJ1-1	CASSQGQYTEAFF	TGTGCCAGCAGCCAAGGACAGTACACTGAAGCTTTCTTT
NA	many	TRBV12-3/TRBV12-4	16	TRBJ2-6	CASSLRGGSGANVLTF	TGTGCCAGCAGTTTAAGAGGGGGCTCTGGGGCCAACGTCCTGACTTTC
NA	many	TRBV10-3	16	TRBJ1-3	CAISESGAESGNTIYF	TGTGCCATCAGTGAGTCGGGGGCAGAGTCTGGAAACACCATATATTTT
NA	NA	TRBV28	12	TRBJ1-1	CASSPAPREAFF	TGTGCCAGCAGTCCAGCTCCCCGGGAAGCTTTCTTT
NA	many	TRBV7-9	15	TRBJ1-5	CASSRTGGRDQPQHF	TGTGCCAGCAGCCGAACCGGGGGCCGGGATCAGCCCCAGCATTTT
NA	NA	TRBV20-1	12	TRBJ1-1	CSARTGMTEAFF	TGCAGTGCTAGAACGGGGATGACTGAAGCTTTCTTT
TRBD1	many	TRBV7-2	15	TRBJ2-3	CASSPGQGIIPTQYF	TGTGCCAGCAGCCCAGGACAGGGGATTATTCCCACGCAGTATTTT
NA	NA	TRBV7-9	13	TRBJ1-1	CASSYSADTEAFF	TGTGCCAGCAGCTATTCAGCCGACACTGAAGCTTTCTTT
TRBD1	many	TRBV18	15	TRBJ2-1	CASSPMGQQYNEQFF	TGTGCCAGCTCACCAATGGGACAGCAGTACAATGAGCAGTTCTTC
TRBD2	NA	TRBV9	17	TRBJ2-5	CASSVDPAGGTRETQYF	TGTGCCAGCAGCGTAGATCCAGCGGGGGGCACCCGGGAGACCCAGTACTTC
NA	few	TRBV29-1	12	TRBJ2-5	CSVERQQETQYF	TGCAGCGTTGAACGGCAGCAAGAGACCCAGTACTTC
TRBD2	many	TRBV28	17	TRBJ2-3	CASSERTGLAGVDTQYF	TGTGCCAGCAGTGAACGAACGGGACTAGCGGGGGTTGATACGCAGTATTTT
NA	many	TRBV4-1	13	TRBJ2-5	CASSHRNKETQYF	TGCGCCAGCAGCCATAGGAACAAGGAGACCCAGTACTTC
TRBD1	NA	TRBV19	15	TRBJ1-5	CASSLGTGEDQPQHF	TGTGCCAGTAGTCTCGGGACAGGGGAGGATCAGCCCCAGCATTTT
NA	many	TRBV7-2	17	TRBJ2-1	CASSLEEQGRYYNEQFF	TGTGCCAGCAGCCTCGAAGAACAGGGCCGTTACTACAATGAGCAGTTCTTC
NA	many	TRBV7-4	11	TRBJ1-5	CASSLTKPQHF	TGTGCCAGCAGCTTAACCAAGCCCCAGCATTTT
TRBD1	many	TRBV6-1	18	TRBJ2-1	CASRNGQGTFIAYNEQFF	TGTGCCAGCAGAAACGGACAGGGGACCTTTATTGCCTACAATGAGCAGTTCTTC